These 9 T cell receptor beta chains were sequenced from one sample in a study of molecular identifiers for immune sequencing clone quantification. TCRdb passed the PCR reads through MiXCR, listing each CDR3 protein once. The sample lists 550,000 to 750,000 distinct CDR3 sequences; just under 20% were seen once. The specimen was naive CD8+ T cells from blood, with Jurkat cell RNA spiked in. Subset in this sample: FACS-sorted CD8+CD4-CCR7+CD45RA+ naive T cells. The receptor source for this set is a human donor in good health. Some libraries in this study had Jurkat cell RNA spiked in.

Ten or more counts support this clonotype. The chain combines TRBV2 with TRBJ1-5, with TRBD1 matching 7 bases. The V gene end was trimmed by 8 bases and the J gene end by 0 bases; junction bases not matched to a gene: 16. Germline-derived CDR1 and CDR2 are SNHLY and FYNNEI. The CDR3 sequence is 18 residues long. The CDR3 nucleotides read TGTGCCAGCGGCGGAACAGGGGCCGCCGAATATAGCAATCAGCCCCAGCATTTT. It specifies CASGGTGAAEYSNQPQHF.

Many counts were recorded for this clonotype. The rearrangement uses TRBV18 and TRBJ2-2; the D is unclear. The V gene's germline CDR1 is KGHSH and CDR2 LQKENI. Trimming removed 5 bases at V and 3 bases at J, with 16 bases between. The CDR3 is 16 residues long. This CDR3 reads CASSATPDRHTGELFF. DNA for the CDR3: TGTGCCAGCTCAGCAACCCCGGACCGACACACCGGGGAGCTGTTTTTT. Variable domain in full (rest from reference TRBV18 and TRBJ2-2): NAGVMQNPRHLVRRRGQEARLRCSPMKGHSHVYWYRQLPEEGLKFMVYLQKENIIDESGMPKERFSAEFPKEGPSILRIQQVVRGDSAAYFCASSATPDRHTGELFFGEGSRLTVL.

The sample holds a few counts of this clonotype. The DNA of the CDR3 is TGTGCCTGGAGTGGATACAATGAGCAGTTCTTC. As protein: CAWSGYNEQFF. The chain is built from TRBV30 and TRBJ2-1; D is unclear. V gave up 1 base and J gave up 4 bases, with 2 bases separating them. Germline V gives CDR1 GTSNPN, CDR2 SVGIG (reference sequence). This CDR3 has 11 amino acids.

On this clonotype itself: A much larger clone differs from this one at a single base, so this may be a read error. In this CDR3 the conserved last residue, phenylalanine or tryptophan, is missing, so a read error is likely. The chain couples TRBV7-6 to TRBJ2-2, with 9 bases aligning to TRBD1. Trimming removed 4 bases from V and 6 bases from J; junction bases left unmatched: 12. CDR1 is SGHVS, CDR2 FNYEAQ, per germline. The CDR3 totals 17 residues. CDR3 nucleotide sequence: TGTGCCAGCAGCTATGGCCGGGACAGGGAGGTTTCCGGGGAGCTGTTTCTT. This codes for CASSYGRDREVSGELFL.

This clonotype was detected only once. This chain uses TRBV2 with TRBJ1-2; 7 bases map to TRBD1. The CDR3 length is 15 residues. The V and J ends lost 7 bases and 2 bases, in that order; junction bases with no gene match: 10. Germline lookup yields CDR1 SNHLY and CDR2 FYNNEI. This CDR3 is CASNNPTGANYGYTF. The CDR3 region has the DNA TGTGCCAGCAATAACCCAACAGGGGCGAACTATGGCTACACCTTC.

This chain joins TRBV6-2 or TRBV6-3 and TRBJ2-7; TRBD1 matches 9 bases. Germline values: CDR1 MNHEY, CDR2 SVGEGT. The CDR3 totals 15 residues. The V and J ends lost 7 bases and 4 bases, in that order; junction bases with no gene match: 11. CDR3 amino acids: CASKTSGQGVYEQYF. For the CDR3, the DNA is TGTGCCAGCAAAACCTCGGGACAGGGAGTGTACGAGCAGTACTTC.

The rearrangement links TRBV2 to TRBJ1-2, with D possibly being TRBD1 (6 bases). This CDR3 has 16 amino acids. V lost 4 bases and J 4 bases, leaving 19 bases between the germline ends. Per the germline V gene, CDR1 is SNHLY and CDR2 is FYNNEI. As DNA, the CDR3 is TGTGCCAGCAGTGCAGCAGACAGGCTCCAATCCTATGGCTACACCTTC. It codes for CASSAADRLQSYGYTF.

The table lists this clonotype with many counts. The chain uses TRBV25-1 and TRBJ2-3, with a possible D match to TRBD1 (6 bases). The CDR3 sequence is 18 residues long. Per the germline V gene, CDR1 is MGHDK and CDR2 is SYGVNS. The germline V and J ends were trimmed by 2 bases and 0 bases, with 18 bases remaining between them. CDR3 sequence: CASSESWGLRVSTDTQYF. For the CDR3, the DNA is TGTGCCAGCAGTGAAAGCTGGGGGCTACGGGTTAGCACAGATACGCAGTATTTT. The entire variable domain, with the rest obtained from reference TRBV25-1 and TRBJ2-3, is as follows: EADIYQTPRYLVIGTGKKITLECSQTMGHDKMYWYQQDPGMELHLIHYSYGVNSTEKGDLSSESTVSRIRTEHFPLTLESARPSHTSQYLCASSESWGLRVSTDTQYFGPGTRLTVL.

This chain joins TRBV20-1 and TRBJ2-7; 12 bases line up with TRBD2. The CDR3 sequence is 14 residues long. The junction had 1 base not matched to a gene; V was cut back by 1 base and J by 3 bases. CDR1 and CDR2 from the germline V gene are DFQATT and SNEGSKA (reference sequence). CDR3 nucleotide sequence: TGCAGTGCTAGAGGGGGACTAGCGGGCTACGAGCAGTACTTC. It encodes CSARGGLAGYEQYF.